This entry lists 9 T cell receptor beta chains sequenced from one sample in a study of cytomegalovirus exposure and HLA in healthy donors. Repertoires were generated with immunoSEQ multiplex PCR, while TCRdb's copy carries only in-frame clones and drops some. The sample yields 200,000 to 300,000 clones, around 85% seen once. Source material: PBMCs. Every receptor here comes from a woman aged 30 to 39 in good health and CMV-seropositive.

The CDR3 sequence: CASRGAGVYNEQFF. Here the CDR3 DNA reads TGTGCCAGCCGAGGAGCGGGAGTCTACAATGAGCAGTTCTTC. V is TRBV2 and J is TRBJ2-1, with TRBD2 identical over 8 bases. The V gene end was trimmed by 8 bases and the J gene end by 3 bases; junction bases not matched to a gene: 6. In germline, CDR1 is SNHLY, CDR2 FYNNEI. The CDR3 is 14 residues long.

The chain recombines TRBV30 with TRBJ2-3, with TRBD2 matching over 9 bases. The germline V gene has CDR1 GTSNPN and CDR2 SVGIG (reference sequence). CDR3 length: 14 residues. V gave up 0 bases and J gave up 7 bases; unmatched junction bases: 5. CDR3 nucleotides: TGTGCCTGGAGTGTAGAAGCGGGAGGAAATACGCAGTATTTT. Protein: CAWSVEAGGNTQYF.

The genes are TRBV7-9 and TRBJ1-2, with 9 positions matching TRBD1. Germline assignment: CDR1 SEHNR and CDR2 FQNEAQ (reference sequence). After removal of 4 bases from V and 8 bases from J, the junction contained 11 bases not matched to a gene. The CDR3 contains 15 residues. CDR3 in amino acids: CASSSPQGASGGYTF. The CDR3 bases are TGTGCCAGCAGCTCACCACAGGGGGCTTCGGGGGGCTACACCTTC. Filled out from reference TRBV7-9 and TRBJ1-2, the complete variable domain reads DTGVSQNPRHKITKRGQNVTFRCDPISEHNRLYWYRQTLGQGPEFLTYFQNEAQLEKSRLLSDRFSAERPKGSFSTLEIQRTEQGDSAMYLCASSSPQGASGGYTFGSGTRLTVV.

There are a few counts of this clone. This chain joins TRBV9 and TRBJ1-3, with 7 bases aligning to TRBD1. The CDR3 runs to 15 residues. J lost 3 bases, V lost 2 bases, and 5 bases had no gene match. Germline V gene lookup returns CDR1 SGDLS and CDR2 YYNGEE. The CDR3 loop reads CASSVTGSSGNTIYF. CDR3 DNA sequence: TGTGCCAGCAGCGTGACAGGGTCCAGTGGAAACACCATATATTTT.

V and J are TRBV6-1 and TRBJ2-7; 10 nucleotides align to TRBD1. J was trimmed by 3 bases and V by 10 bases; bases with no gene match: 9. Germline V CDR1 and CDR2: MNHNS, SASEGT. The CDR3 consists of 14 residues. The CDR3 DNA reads TGTGCCACCATGAACCGGGACAGGGGCTACGAGCAGTACTTC. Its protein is CATMNRDRGYEQYF.

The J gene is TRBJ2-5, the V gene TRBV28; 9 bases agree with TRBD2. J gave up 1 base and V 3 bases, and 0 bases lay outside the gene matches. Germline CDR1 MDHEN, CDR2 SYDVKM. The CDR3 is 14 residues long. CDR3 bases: TGTGCCAGCAGTTTTAGCGGGAGCCAAGAGACCCAGTACTTC. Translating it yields CASSFSGSQETQYF.

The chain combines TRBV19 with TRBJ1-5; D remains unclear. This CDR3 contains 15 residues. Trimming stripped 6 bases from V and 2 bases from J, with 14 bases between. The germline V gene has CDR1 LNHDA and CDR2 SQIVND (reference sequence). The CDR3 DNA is TGTGCCAGTAGACCTAGGGAGGAGGGCAATCAGCCCCAGCATTTT. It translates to CASRPREEGNQPQHF.

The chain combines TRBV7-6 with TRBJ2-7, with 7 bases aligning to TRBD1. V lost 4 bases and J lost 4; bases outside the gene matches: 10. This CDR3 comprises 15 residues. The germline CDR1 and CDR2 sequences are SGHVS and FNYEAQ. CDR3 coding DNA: TGTGCCAGCAGCTGGGGGACAGAGGGCCCTTACGAGCAGTACTTC. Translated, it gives CASSWGTEGPYEQYF. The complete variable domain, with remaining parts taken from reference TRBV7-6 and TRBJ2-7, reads GAGVSQSPRYKVTKRGQDVALRCDPISGHVSLYWYRQALGQGPEFLTYFNYEAQQDKSGLPNDRFSAERPEGSISTLTIQRTEQRDSAMYRCASSWGTEGPYEQYFGPGTRLTVT.

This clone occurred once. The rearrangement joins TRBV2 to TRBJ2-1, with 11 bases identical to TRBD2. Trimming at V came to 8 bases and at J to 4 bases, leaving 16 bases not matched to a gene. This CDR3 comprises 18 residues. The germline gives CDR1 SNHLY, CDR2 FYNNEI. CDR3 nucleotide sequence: TGTGCCAGCTGCATGACAGGGGCCGGGACTAGCGGTTACAATGAGCAGTTCTTC. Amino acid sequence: CASCMTGAGTSGYNEQFF.